This T cell receptor (beta chain) stems from a study of T cells in localized non-small cell lung cancer. This clone was counted only a few times. Sequencing used immunoSEQ multiplex PCR; TCRdb keeps in-frame clones, though not all of them. The sample lists tens of thousands of clones; about 83% were seen once. The CDR3 has 13 amino acids. The germline V and J ends were trimmed by 8 bases and 6 bases, with 18 bases remaining between them. Germline values: CDR1 SGHRS, CDR2 YFSETQ. The receptor was derived from a female donor older than 55 with stage I lung adenocarcinoma. The chain joins TRBV5-1 to TRBJ2-7; tentative D call: TRBD2 (5 bases). This specimen was peripheral blood, taken before any cancer treatment. The CDR3 nucleotides are TGCGCCAGTTCCGAGGGAGCCTGGGGCGAGCAGTACTTC. It codes for CASSEGAWGEQYF. Using reference TRBV5-1 and TRBJ2-7 for the parts outside the CDR3, the full variable domain is KAGVTQTPRYLIKTRGQQVTLSCSPISGHRSVSWYQQTPGQGLQFLFEYFSETQRNKGNFPGRFSGRQFSNSRSEMNVSTLELGDSALYLCASSEGAWGEQYFGPGTRLTVT.